These 5 T cell receptor beta chains were all obtained from the same sample, sequenced in a study of blood T cell repertoires in COVID-19. This table comes from immunoSEQ multiplex PCR, and its TCRdb copy is limited to in-frame clones, with some not included. The data contain 200,000 to 250,000 clones, roughly four fifths of them singletons. Sequenced material: peripheral blood. The receptors were gathered from a man aged 80 or over with acute or convalescent COVID-19.

This chain uses TRBV5-1 with TRBJ1-4; 7 nucleotides line up with TRBD1. J lost 3 bases, V lost 4 bases, and 9 bases had no gene match. The CDR3 extends over 16 amino acids. Looked up from germline, CDR1 is SGHRS and CDR2 is YFSETQ. The CDR3 is CASSPSPGGPNEKLFF. CDR3 DNA sequence: TGCGCCAGCAGCCCATCGCCAGGGGGTCCTAATGAAAAACTGTTTTTT.

This clone was picked up a small number of times. The rearrangement uses TRBV7-2 and TRBJ2-7, with D maybe TRBD1 (5 bases). Germline V gene data show CDR1 as SGHTA and CDR2 as FQGNSA. This CDR3 comprises 13 residues. V was pared by 2 bases and J by 4 bases, with 9 bases between. CDR3: CASSLLGRYEQYF. The DNA of the CDR3 is TGTGCCAGCAGCTTATTGGGGCGGTACGAGCAGTACTTC.

V usage is TRBV7-3 and J usage is TRBJ2-1; 7 bases agree with TRBD2. The CDR3 consists of 15 residues. Germline CDR1 and CDR2: SGHTA and FQGTGA. The V and J ends lost 2 bases and 5 bases, in that order; junction bases with no gene match: 6. The CDR3 nucleotides are TGTGCCAGCAGCTTAGGGAGGGCCCGGGACAATGAGCAGTTCTTC. Encoded protein: CASSLGRARDNEQFF. Full variable domain (outside the CDR3, taken from reference TRBV7-3 and TRBJ2-1): GAGVSQTPSNKVTEKGKYVELRCDPISGHTALYWYRQSLGQGPEFLIYFQGTGAADDSGLPNDRFFAVRPEGSVSTLKIQRTERGDSAVYLCASSLGRARDNEQFFGPGTRLTVL.

The chain employs TRBV6-1 and TRBJ2-1; 8 nucleotides line up with TRBD1. CDR3 length: 16 residues. The J segment lost 8 bases and the V segment lost 1 base, leaving 10 bases of the junction unmatched. In germline, CDR1 is MNHNS, CDR2 SASEGT. The CDR3 protein is CASSEVFGQGIYEQFF. The CDR3 nucleotides read TGTGCCAGCAGTGAAGTTTTCGGACAGGGAATTTATGAGCAGTTCTTC.

The chain carries TRBV5-1 and TRBJ2-1; 8 bases align to TRBD1. The ends lost 3 bases at V and 0 bases at J; junction bases unmatched: 11. Germline V gene lookup returns CDR1 SGHRS and CDR2 YFSETQ. The CDR3 sequence is 18 residues long. The CDR3 is CASSSGQATTSSYNEQFF. The CDR3 coding sequence is TGCGCCAGCAGCTCGGGACAGGCCACGACAAGCTCCTACAATGAGCAGTTCTTC. Full variable domain (remainder filled in from reference TRBV5-1 and TRBJ2-1): KAGVTQTPRYLIKTRGQQVTLSCSPISGHRSVSWYQQTPGQGLQFLFEYFSETQRNKGNFPGRFSGRQFSNSRSEMNVSTLELGDSALYLCASSSGQATTSSYNEQFFGPGTRLTVL.